The entry below gives a single TCR beta chain sequence along with its context. The sample belongs to a study of blood T cell repertoires in COVID-19. Generated by immunoSEQ multiplex PCR, the TCRdb table keeps only in-frame clones and is missing some. Of roughly 73,000 clones in the sample, 80% to 90% were seen once. Trimming cost V 3 bases and J 2 bases; bases outside gene matches: 3. This CDR3 region has 14 residues. Germline V lookup: CDR1 GTSNPN, CDR2 SVGIG (reference sequence). The chain uses TRBV30 and TRBJ2-7; 11 positions agree with TRBD1. The sequenced material came from peripheral blood. The clonotype comes from a man older than 75 with acute or convalescent COVID-19. This CDR3 is CAWSSGQGAYEQYF. The CDR3 region has the DNA TGTGCCTGGAGCTCGGGACAGGGGGCCTACGAGCAGTACTTC.